This TCR beta chain is from a study of cytomegalovirus exposure and HLA in healthy donors. Study outcomes and limitations: TCR beta chain V- and J-gene trimming was linked, in a later analysis, to a missense variant in DCLRE1C. The authors enumerated 150 to 200 TCR beta chains as linked to cytomegalovirus.

Germline V gene sequence: CDR1 SGHRS, CDR2 YFSETQ. There are 15 residues in the CDR3. V lost 2 bases to trimming and J lost 4 bases; unmatched junction nucleotides: 3. With respect to this clone: What it binds is not known.

The PCR employed 60 Vbeta primers together with 13 Jbeta primers. Assay: immunoSEQ multiplex PCR; the TCRdb copy retains only in-frame clones and omits some. Among around 70,000 clones listed, 80% to 90% were seen once. Sequenced material: PBMCs. This chain joins TRBV5-1 and TRBJ2-3; TRBD2 matches at 11 bases. The receptor was derived from a human donor in good health. CDR3 nucleotides: TGCGCCAGCAGCTTTAGCGGGGGGGCCCCAGATACGCAGTATTTT. It translates to CASSFSGGAPDTQYF.